Each of the 2 T cell receptor beta chains below was sequenced from the same sample in a study of blood T cell repertoires in COVID-19. Data came from immunoSEQ multiplex PCR; TCRdb stores just in-frame clones and leaves some out. Seen here are about 270,000 clones, around 90% observed once, and the top ten hold 4.1%. Sequencing used PBMCs or T cells enriched from blood (not recorded which). These receptors originate from a woman in her thirties with acute COVID-19.

The V call is TRBV27, the J call TRBJ2-7; 7 bases match TRBD2. CDR3 length: 15 amino acids. With 4 bases clipped from V and 2 bases from J, the junction kept 8 bases outside the gene matches. The germline V gene has CDR1 MNHEY and CDR2 SMNVEV (reference sequence). The CDR3 region has the DNA TGTGCCAGCAGTTCACGGGGGGACGGAACCTACGAGCAGTACTTC. Translated, it gives CASSSRGDGTYEQYF.

The rearrangement links TRBV19 to TRBJ2-2, with D tentatively TRBD1 (6 bases). Germline V CDR1 and CDR2: LNHDA, SQIVND (reference sequence). The CDR3 is made up of 13 amino acids. Trimming stripped 8 bases from V and 4 bases from J, with 11 bases between. The CDR3 DNA follows: TGTGCCAGTTCGACAGGATTCACCGGGGAGCTGTTTTTT. It codes for CASSTGFTGELFF.